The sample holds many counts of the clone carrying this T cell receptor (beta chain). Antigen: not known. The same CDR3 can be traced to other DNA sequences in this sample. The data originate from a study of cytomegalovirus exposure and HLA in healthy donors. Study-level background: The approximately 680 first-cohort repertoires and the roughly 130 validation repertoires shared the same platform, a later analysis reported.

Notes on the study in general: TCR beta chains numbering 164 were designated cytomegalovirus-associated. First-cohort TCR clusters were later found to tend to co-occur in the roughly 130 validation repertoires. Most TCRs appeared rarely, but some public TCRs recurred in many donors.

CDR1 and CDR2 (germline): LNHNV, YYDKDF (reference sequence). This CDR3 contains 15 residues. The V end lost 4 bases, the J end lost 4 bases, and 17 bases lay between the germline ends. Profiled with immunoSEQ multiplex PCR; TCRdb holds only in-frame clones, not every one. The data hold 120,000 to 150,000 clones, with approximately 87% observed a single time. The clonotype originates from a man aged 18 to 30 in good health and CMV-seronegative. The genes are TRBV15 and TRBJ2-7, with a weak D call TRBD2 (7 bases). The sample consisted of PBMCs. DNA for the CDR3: TGTGCCACCAGCATGGGGCTACAGGGAGGGTACGAGCAGTACTTC. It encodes CATSMGLQGGYEQYF.